One and the same sample provided the 27 T cell receptor beta chains below, sequenced in a study of CD8 T cells in Susac syndrome. The RNA input was roughly 0.45 to 1 ug, and it was reverse transcribed with random hexamers. TCRdb reprocessed the immunoSEQ multiplex PCR reads with MiXCR, giving one entry per CDR3 protein. The sample shows 150,000 to 200,000 distinct CDR3 sequences, over 85% of them seen only once. The sample consisted of CD4+ T cells from PBMCs. The receptors derive from a human donor in good health.

This sequence joins TRBV30 and TRBJ2-1; D is perhaps TRBD1 (5 bases). CDR1 and CDR2 from the germline V gene are GTSNPN and SVGIG (reference sequence). This CDR3 region has 13 residues. Trimming removed 2 bases from V and 7 bases from J, with 12 bases in between. The DNA of the CDR3 is TGTGCCTGGAGTTCAGGGATAGGGAATGAGCAGTTCTTC. This translates into CAWSSGIGNEQFF. Full variable domain (missing parts from reference TRBV30 and TRBJ2-1): SQTIHQWPATLVQPVGSPLSLECTVEGTSNPNLYWYRQAAGRGLQLLFYSVGIGQISSEVPQNLSASRPQDRQFILSSKKLLLSDSGFYLCAWSSGIGNEQFFGPGTRLTVL.

Written as DNA, the CDR3 is TGTGCCAGCAGCTCGGACAGGGACGTTCAAGAGACCCAGTACTTC. Translation gives CASSSDRDVQETQYF. J is TRBJ2-5 and V is TRBV5-6; 8 bases match TRBD1. The CDR3 is 15 amino acids. Germline CDR1 is SGHDT and CDR2 is YYEEEE. V gave up 3 bases and J gave up 2 bases; unmatched junction bases: 6.

The V gene is TRBV11-2, the J gene TRBJ2-1; unclear D gene. There are 14 residues in the CDR3. CDR1 is SGHAT and CDR2 is FQNNGV in the germline V gene. The ends were cut back, 3 bases at V and 7 bases at J, with 13 bases in the middle. The CDR3 sequence is CASSFRSSANEQFF. The CDR3 bases are TGTGCCAGCAGCTTCAGGAGCTCGGCTAATGAGCAGTTCTTC.

This chain joins TRBV6-5 and TRBJ1-2; TRBD1 agrees at 7 bases. The CDR3 spans 12 residues. Germline lookup yields CDR1 MNHEY and CDR2 SVGAGI. V shed 2 bases and J 7 bases; nucleotides not matched to a gene: 1. The CDR3 bases are TGTGCCAGCAGTTACACAGGGGCTGGCTACACCTTC. It translates to CASSYTGAGYTF.

V gene TRBV28 combines with J gene TRBJ1-5; tentatively, D is TRBD1 (6 bases). Germline CDR1 reads MDHEN; CDR2 reads SYDVKM. The CDR3 length is 13 residues. Trimming took 2 bases from V and 7 from J, leaving 9 bases between them. The CDR3 nucleotides read TGTGCCAGCAGTTTAGGACAGAGCCAGCCCCAGCATTTT. Its translation: CASSLGQSQPQHF.

CDR3 DNA sequence: TGTGCCAGCAGCTTAGTAATGGCAGGGGGGGTCCAGTACTTC. Translating it yields CASSLVMAGGVQYF. The rearrangement links TRBV11-2 to TRBJ2-5; the D gene could be TRBD1 or TRBD2 (7 bases each). Germline V gene lookup returns CDR1 SGHAT and CDR2 FQNNGV. This CDR3 has 14 amino acids. V shed 1 base and J shed 10 bases, with 16 bases lying between them. The full variable domain, completed using reference TRBV11-2 and TRBJ2-5, is EAGVAQSPRYKIIEKRQSVAFWCNPISGHATLYWYQQILGQGPKLLIQFQNNGVVDDSQLPKDRFSAERLKGVDSTLKIQPAKLEDSAVYLCASSLVMAGGVQYFGPGTRLLVL.

The rearrangement links TRBV12-3 or TRBV12-4 to TRBJ2-1; D uncertain. V was shortened by 5 bases and J by 9 bases, with 23 bases between the two germline ends. The length of the CDR3 is 16 residues. This chain's CDR3 is CASSPPWSNGAGEQFF. In DNA form, the CDR3 reads TGTGCCAGCAGTCCCCCCTGGAGCAACGGAGCTGGTGAGCAGTTCTTC.

This chain links TRBV6-5 with TRBJ2-3, with D perhaps matching TRBD1 (6 bases). The germline V gene encodes CDR1 MNHEY and CDR2 SVGAGI. V lost 7 bases and J 1 base, leaving 9 bases between the germline ends. CDR3 length equals 13 residues. The CDR3 sequence is CASKGGGTDTQYF. The CDR3 coding sequence is TGTGCCAGCAAAGGGGGAGGCACAGATACGCAGTATTTT.

The chain joins TRBV19 to TRBJ2-7, with a tentative D call TRBD1 (5 bases). Germline V gene data show CDR1 as LNHDA and CDR2 as SQIVND (reference sequence). V was trimmed by 5 bases and J by 9 bases, leaving 20 bases between them. The CDR3 runs to 14 residues. The CDR3 loop is CASSLGHLYEGQYF. DNA of the CDR3: TGTGCCAGTAGTCTAGGACACCTCTACGAAGGGCAGTACTTC.

This chain links TRBV30 with TRBJ2-5; 9 positions agree with TRBD1. The V gene end was trimmed by 4 bases and the J gene end by 5 bases; junction bases not matched to a gene: 5. Per the germline V gene, CDR1 is GTSNPN and CDR2 is SVGIG (reference sequence). The CDR3 contains 13 residues. As DNA, the CDR3 is TGTGCCTGGATGGGACAGGGTATTGAGACCCAGTACTTC. Translation gives CAWMGQGIETQYF.

The gene calls are TRBV20-1 and TRBJ1-1; possibly TRBD1 for D (5 bases). Trimming pared 1 base from V and 5 bases from J, leaving 17 bases between. This CDR3 is built from 15 residues. Germline assignment: CDR1 DFQATT and CDR2 SNEGSKA (reference sequence). CDR3 coding DNA: TGCAGTGCTAGAGGGACACACCGGAATTTTACTGAAGCTTTCTTT. Translated: CSARGTHRNFTEAFF.

The chain has TRBV29-1 and TRBJ2-2; 7 nucleotides agree with TRBD2. Trimming took 6 bases from V and 5 from J; bases not matched to a gene: 9. The CDR3 has 14 amino acids. CDR1 is SQVTM and CDR2 is ANQGSEA in the germline V gene. The CDR3 loop is CSVRTSRLTGELFF. The CDR3 DNA reads TGCAGCGTAAGGACTAGTAGATTAACCGGGGAGCTGTTTTTT.

The chain is built from TRBV29-1 and TRBJ2-7; 8 bases fit TRBD1. V dropped 7 bases and J dropped 5; count of bases not matched to a gene: 10. The CDR3 is 13 residues long. Germline CDR1 and CDR2: SQVTM and ANQGSEA. CDR3 nucleotides: TGCAGCGGCAAGACAGGGGTCCCGGACGAGCAGTACTTC. This encodes CSGKTGVPDEQYF.

This chain links TRBV21-1 with TRBJ2-7; TRBD1, the table's D call, lacks a check against the DNA. TRBV21-1 is a known pseudogene. This CDR3 spans 12 amino acids. CDR3 residues: CASKPPSYEQYF. DNA for the CDR3: TGTGCCAGCAAGCCCCCCTCCTACGAGCAGTACTTC.

The CDR3 nucleotides are TGTGCCAGCAGCCCCTCCTACCGTTCCTACGAGCGGCAGTACTTC. It codes for CASSPSYRSYERQYF. The rearrangement joins TRBV9 to TRBJ2-7; D is unresolved. CDR1 is SGDLS, CDR2 YYNGEE, per germline. This CDR3 is built from 15 residues. The ends were cut back, 4 bases at V and 9 bases at J, with 23 bases in the middle.

The chain is built from TRBV20-1 and TRBJ2-5; 7 positions agree with TRBD2. V was pared by 6 bases and J by 2 bases, with 21 bases of the junction left unmatched. This CDR3 is 18 amino acids long. CDR1 is DFQATT and CDR2 is SNEGSKA in the germline V gene (reference sequence). CDR3 in amino acids: CSAGGGASRGNPQETQYF. CDR3 nucleotide sequence: TGCAGTGCCGGGGGAGGGGCCAGTCGGGGAAACCCTCAAGAGACCCAGTACTTC.

The CDR3 reads CSATLGAETQYF. CDR3 DNA: TGCAGTGCTACGCTAGGGGCAGAGACCCAGTACTTC. The rearrangement joins TRBV20-1 to TRBJ2-5, with a possible D match to TRBD1 (5 bases). Trimming removed 4 bases at V and 4 bases at J, with 10 bases between. The CDR3 has 12 residues. Per germline, CDR1 DFQATT and CDR2 SNEGSKA (reference sequence).

There are a few counts of this clonotype. V gene TRBV5-1 combines with J gene TRBJ2-5; D possibly uses TRBD1 or TRBD2 (5 bases each). This CDR3 spans 14 amino acids. CDR1 is SGHRS, CDR2 YFSETQ, per germline. V was pared by 4 bases and J by 6 bases, with 16 bases between. The CDR3 here is CASSISPGLQTQYF. The CDR3 nucleotides are TGCGCCAGCAGCATATCCCCGGGGCTTCAGACCCAGTACTTC.

The CDR3 sequence is CSVARQGNSYEQYF. The DNA of the CDR3 is TGCAGCGTTGCTCGACAGGGGAACTCCTACGAGCAGTACTTC. The chain is built from TRBV29-1 and TRBJ2-7; the match to TRBD1 covers 8 bases. Trimming removed 4 bases from V and 0 bases from J; junction bases left unmatched: 5. Germline V gene data show CDR1 as SQVTM and CDR2 as ANQGSEA. CDR3 length: 14 residues.

The chain is built from TRBV9 and TRBJ2-2; D perhaps matches TRBD2 (6 bases). This CDR3 has 15 amino acids. Germline V lookup: CDR1 SGDLS, CDR2 YYNGEE. The ends were cut back, 2 bases at V and 5 bases at J, with 13 bases in the middle. The CDR3 coding sequence is TGTGCCAGCAGCGTGTGGGAGGCGTCAACCGGGGAGCTGTTTTTT. Encoded protein: CASSVWEASTGELFF.

The rearrangement joins TRBV9 to TRBJ2-2; the D gene is possibly TRBD1 (5 bases). Per germline, CDR1 SGDLS and CDR2 YYNGEE. Trimming pared 6 bases from V and 7 bases from J, leaving 25 bases between. The CDR3 length is 17 residues. The CDR3 spells CASTTEGQGTGIGELFF. CDR3 DNA: TGTGCCAGCACCACAGAAGGGCAGGGTACAGGAATCGGGGAGCTGTTTTTT.

The chain recombines TRBV20-1 with TRBJ2-4; D unclear. With 5 bases removed from V and 0 bases from J, the gap between germline ends came to 8 bases. This CDR3 is 13 amino acids long. Germline V CDR1 and CDR2: DFQATT, SNEGSKA (reference sequence). For the CDR3, the DNA is TGCAGTGCTCAGGCGTTAGCCAAAAACATTCAGTACTTC. It yields the protein CSAQALAKNIQYF.

The J gene is TRBJ2-3, the V gene TRBV3-1; D ambiguous. This CDR3 region has 14 residues. Trimming cost V 1 base and J 5 bases, with 10 bases left between them. In germline, CDR1 is LGHDT, CDR2 YNNKEL (reference sequence). CDR3 in amino acids: CASSQVGRRDTQYF. Here the CDR3 DNA reads TGTGCCAGCAGCCAAGTGGGTAGAAGAGATACGCAGTATTTT.

This chain joins TRBV29-1 and TRBJ1-3; 7 bases agree with TRBD1. The germline gives CDR1 SQVTM, CDR2 ANQGSEA. The length of the CDR3 is 14 residues. V was clipped by 7 bases and J by 3 bases; unmatched bases: 9. The CDR3 protein is CSADRAGSGNTIYF. The CDR3 DNA reads as TGCAGCGCCGACAGGGCCGGTAGTGGAAACACCATATATTTT.

The chain is built from TRBV7-2 and TRBJ2-4; tentatively, D is TRBD1 (6 bases). CDR3 length equals 16 residues. Looked up from germline, CDR1 is SGHTA and CDR2 is FQGNSA. V dropped 1 base and J dropped 0 bases, with 10 bases sitting between them. The CDR3 sequence: CASSLGGHGAKNIQYF. The CDR3 DNA follows: TGTGCCAGCAGCTTAGGGGGACATGGAGCCAAAAACATTCAGTACTTC.

This chain links TRBV30 with TRBJ1-1, with D perhaps matching TRBD1 (5 bases). Germline V CDR1 and CDR2: GTSNPN, SVGIG (reference sequence). Trimming cost V 2 bases and J 4 bases, with 17 bases left between them. The CDR3 loop spans 15 amino acids. Written as DNA, the CDR3 is TGTGCCTGGAGTCCAAGGCAGGGAGGCGGCACTGAAGCTTTCTTT. Translation gives CAWSPRQGGGTEAFF.

The genes are TRBV29-1 and TRBJ2-6, with 9 bases that match TRBD1. V gave up 7 bases and J gave up 0 bases; unmatched junction bases: 7. Germline CDR1 and CDR2: SQVTM and ANQGSEA. The CDR3 loop spans 16 amino acids. The CDR3 DNA sequence: TGCAGCGCGGGGACAGGGCTCAACTCTGGGGCCAACGTCCTGACTTTC. It codes for CSAGTGLNSGANVLTF.